Listed here are 32 T cell receptor beta chains from one sample, sequenced in a study of CD8 T cells in Susac syndrome. RNA amounts of roughly 0.5 to 1 ug underwent reverse transcription with random hexamers. TCRdb re-analysed the immunoSEQ multiplex PCR reads in MiXCR, keeping a single row per CDR3 protein. The sample includes 250,000 to 350,000 distinct CDR3 sequences, around 92% of them seen just once. The sample taken for sequencing was CD4+ T cells from PBMCs. The receptors stem from a human donor with multiple sclerosis.

The J gene is TRBJ1-1, the V gene TRBV5-1; no firm D call. Trimming took 0 bases from V and 3 from J, leaving 15 bases between them. The CDR3 extends over 16 amino acids. Germline-derived CDR1 and CDR2 are SGHRS and YFSETQ. CDR3 DNA sequence: TGCGCCAGCAGCTTGGACCCGGGGTCGTGGGACACTGAAGCTTTCTTT. Translation gives CASSLDPGSWDTEAFF.

The chain joins TRBV6-6 to TRBJ2-5, with 8 bases fitting TRBD2. There are 15 residues in the CDR3. Germline V gene lookup returns CDR1 MNHNY and CDR2 SVGAGI (reference sequence). Losses at the gene ends were 6 bases for V and 2 bases for J; bases not matched to a gene: 8. The DNA of the CDR3 is TGTGCCAGCAGGTCCGAGGGCGGGGGGCAAGAGACCCAGTACTTC. Translation: CASRSEGGGQETQYF.

The chain employs TRBV5-4 and TRBJ1-2; D remains unclear. Germline CDR1 reads SGHNT; CDR2 reads YYREEE (reference sequence). Between the trimmed V and J ends, which lost 2 bases and 3 bases, there was a span of 14 bases. CDR3 length equals 15 residues. In DNA, the CDR3 is TGTGCCAGCAGCTTCTTTTCAGCCCCTTACTATGGCTACACCTTC. This translates into CASSFFSAPYYGYTF.

The chain has TRBV6-5 and TRBJ1-2, with TRBD1 matching 7 bases. Germline assignment: CDR1 MNHEY and CDR2 SVGAGI. Unmatched junction bases numbered 5, after V lost 1 base and J lost 0 bases. CDR3 length equals 16 residues. Here the CDR3 reads CASSYLGQRANYGYTF. Written as DNA, the CDR3 is TGTGCCAGCAGTTACTTGGGACAGAGAGCTAACTATGGCTACACCTTC.

This clonotype came up once. The chain is built from TRBV6-6 and TRBJ2-7; TRBD2 is a possible D gene (5 bases). V was cut by 4 bases and J by 0 bases, with 13 bases left in between. Germline values: CDR1 MNHNY, CDR2 SVGAGI (reference sequence). CDR3 length: 15 amino acids. CDR3 region: CASSWWTDSSYEQYF. In DNA, the CDR3 is TGTGCCAGCAGTTGGTGGACTGATAGCTCCTACGAGCAGTACTTC.

V usage is TRBV5-4 and J usage is TRBJ2-2; 7 bases align to TRBD1. With 4 bases clipped from V and 6 bases from J, the junction kept 12 bases outside the gene matches. This CDR3 contains 16 residues. Germline CDR1 reads SGHNT; CDR2 reads YYREEE (reference sequence). CDR3 sequence (DNA): TGTGCCAGCAGCCTGGGTCTAACAGGGGTTTCCGGGGAGCTGTTTTTT. This encodes CASSLGLTGVSGELFF.

V gene TRBV20-1 combines with J gene TRBJ2-1; 8 positions agree with TRBD1. The trim removed 0 bases at V and 4 bases at J, leaving 5 bases unmatched. Per the germline V gene, CDR1 is DFQATT and CDR2 is SNEGSKA (reference sequence). The CDR3 extends over 15 amino acids. In DNA form, the CDR3 reads TGCAGTGCTAGAGATCCCGGACAGGGTTACAATGAGCAGTTCTTC. This gives the protein CSARDPGQGYNEQFF.

This chain connects TRBV6-2 or TRBV6-3 to TRBJ1-1; 7 bases align to TRBD1. The CDR3 is made up of 16 amino acids. CDR1 MNHEY and CDR2 SVGEGT come from the germline V gene. The V gene end was trimmed by 5 bases and the J gene end by 0 bases; junction bases not matched to a gene: 9. The CDR3 loop reads CASSKRLQGMNTEAFF. For the CDR3, the DNA is TGTGCCAGCAGTAAGAGACTACAGGGGATGAACACTGAAGCTTTCTTT.

This sequence joins TRBV30 and TRBJ2-1; D uncertain. Germline-derived CDR1 and CDR2 are GTSNPN and SVGIG (reference sequence). Trimming stripped 8 bases from V and 8 bases from J, with 19 bases between. The CDR3 totals 13 residues. CDR3 amino acids: CASRYGLRHEQFF. Written as DNA, the CDR3 is TGTGCCAGTCGGTACGGGTTAAGGCATGAGCAGTTCTTC.

V usage is TRBV2 and J usage is TRBJ2-3, with TRBD2 matching over 8 bases. With 6 bases clipped from V and 0 bases from J, the junction kept 5 bases outside the gene matches. This CDR3 spans 15 amino acids. CDR1 and CDR2 from the germline V gene are SNHLY and FYNNEI. DNA for the CDR3: TGTGCCAGCAGCAGAGCGGGAGTGAGCACAGATACGCAGTATTTT. Translated: CASSRAGVSTDTQYF.

CDR3: CASSPRPGIKANTEAFF. CDR3 in DNA: TGCGCCAGCAGCCCCCGGCCGGGTATAAAGGCGAACACTGAAGCTTTCTTT. The chain couples TRBV5-1 to TRBJ1-1; D is undetermined. The V gene's germline CDR1 is SGHRS and CDR2 YFSETQ. Trimming stripped 4 bases from V and 1 base from J, with 20 bases between. The CDR3 runs 17 residues.

The chain couples TRBV20-1 to TRBJ2-2, with D maybe TRBD2 (6 bases). V lost 2 bases and J lost 3, with 10 bases in between. Germline values: CDR1 DFQATT, CDR2 SNEGSKA (reference sequence). The CDR3 has 14 residues. The CDR3 is CSARREFDTGELFF. In DNA form, the CDR3 reads TGCAGTGCTAGACGGGAGTTCGACACCGGGGAGCTGTTTTTT.

The rearrangement links TRBV20-1 to TRBJ2-3; 8 nucleotides agree with TRBD2. The ends lost 4 bases at V and 4 bases at J; junction bases unmatched: 10. The germline gives CDR1 DFQATT, CDR2 SNEGSKA (reference sequence). CDR3 length: 15 amino acids. The CDR3 region is CSATQRERPADTQYF. The CDR3 coding sequence is TGCAGTGCTACACAGCGGGAGCGGCCCGCAGATACGCAGTATTTT.

This clonotype was found once. Written as DNA, the CDR3 is TGTGCCAGCAGCACTAAGGGGACTAGCGGGAGTAGGAATGAGCAGTTCTTC. Protein product: CASSTKGTSGSRNEQFF. V and J are TRBV7-3 and TRBJ2-1, with TRBD2 matching 14 bases. Unmatched junction bases numbered 10, after V lost 5 bases and J lost 7 bases. Germline V gives CDR1 SGHTA, CDR2 FQGTGA. The CDR3 loop spans 17 amino acids.

The rearrangement links TRBV7-2 to TRBJ1-1; D gene unclear. V lost 1 base to trimming and J lost 9 bases, with 18 bases between them. Germline V CDR1 and CDR2: SGHTA, FQGNSA. The CDR3 has 15 residues. The CDR3 region has the DNA TGTGCCAGCAGCTTAGGCGGTGGGAGCCCGGGAAAAGCTTTCTTT. This gives the protein CASSLGGGSPGKAFF.

The genes are TRBV12-3 or TRBV12-4 and TRBJ2-3; D not resolved. This CDR3 is 13 amino acids long. Trimming left V 6 bases short and J 0 bases short, with 7 bases between. CDR3 DNA: TGTGCCAGCAGGCCGAAAAGCACAGATACGCAGTATTTT. It translates to CASRPKSTDTQYF.

The genes are TRBV27 and TRBJ2-5, with 7 bases fitting TRBD2. Germline CDR1 and CDR2: MNHEY and SMNVEV (reference sequence). There are 14 residues in the CDR3. V gave up 2 bases and J gave up 4 bases; unmatched junction bases: 4. This chain's CDR3 is CASSLAGALETQYF. The CDR3 DNA is TGTGCCAGCAGTTTAGCGGGAGCTTTAGAGACCCAGTACTTC.

This chain uses TRBV9 with TRBJ2-2, with D unclear. The length of the CDR3 is 16 residues. The germline V and J ends were trimmed by 4 bases and 1 base, with 14 bases remaining between them. Germline V lookup: CDR1 SGDLS, CDR2 YYNGEE. This CDR3 is CASSIRAEMNTGELFF. As DNA, the CDR3 is TGTGCCAGCAGCATTAGGGCGGAGATGAACACCGGGGAGCTGTTTTTT.

The count of this clonotype is one. This chain connects TRBV14 to TRBJ1-2; D uncertain. Germline V lookup: CDR1 SGHDN, CDR2 FVKESK. There are 13 residues in the CDR3. With 4 bases removed from V and 7 bases from J, the gap between germline ends came to 13 bases. The CDR3 DNA reads as TGTGCCAGCAGCCCGTCACTGGGAGGTGGCTACACCTTC. Translation: CASSPSLGGGYTF. Together with reference TRBV14 and TRBJ1-2, the CDR3 gives the full variable domain: EAGVTQFPSHSVIEKGQTVTLRCDPISGHDNLYWYRRVMGKEIKFLLHFVKESKQDESGMPNNRFLAERTGGTYSTLKVQPAELEDSGVYFCASSPSLGGGYTFGSGTRLTVV.

Only one count was recorded for this clonotype. The V and J genes are TRBV25-1 and TRBJ2-7, with D unclear. The CDR3 is made up of 14 amino acids. Germline V CDR1 and CDR2: MGHDK, SYGVNS. The V end lost 8 bases, the J end lost 2 bases, and 16 bases lay between the germline ends. The CDR3 spells CASQSTRPTYEQYF. In DNA, the CDR3 is TGTGCCAGCCAATCGACGCGGCCGACCTACGAGCAGTACTTC.

The V and J genes are TRBV5-4 and TRBJ1-1; D uncertain. There are 13 residues in the CDR3. Germline assignment: CDR1 SGHNT and CDR2 YYREEE (reference sequence). Deletions cut 2 bases from V and 4 bases from J, with 9 bases between. CDR3 loop: CASSFYKGTEAFF. Written as DNA, the CDR3 is TGTGCCAGCAGCTTCTACAAGGGCACTGAAGCTTTCTTT.

The chain joins TRBV20-1 to TRBJ1-2; no clear D. The CDR3 has 11 amino acids. V was cut by 4 bases and J by 4 bases, with 7 bases left in between. Germline CDR1 reads DFQATT; CDR2 reads SNEGSKA (reference sequence). CDR3 in DNA: TGCAGTGCTAACGTCGCCTATGGCTACACCTTC. Translating it yields CSANVAYGYTF.

The genes are TRBV4-3 and TRBJ2-2; 7 bases map to TRBD2. This CDR3 has 14 amino acids. The ends lost 1 base at V and 6 bases at J; junction bases unmatched: 2. Germline CDR1 reads LGHNA; CDR2 reads YSLEER. In DNA form, the CDR3 reads TGCGCCAGCAGCCAAGTTGCGGGAGCCGGGGAGCTGTTTTTT. Its protein is CASSQVAGAGELFF.

This clonotype is a singleton in its sample. The V gene is TRBV18, the J gene TRBJ2-7, with 10 positions matching TRBD1. V trimming: 3 bases; J trimming: 0 bases; junction bases outside the gene matches: 5. The CDR3 loop spans 16 amino acids. CDR1 is KGHSH, CDR2 LQKENI, per germline. In DNA, the CDR3 is TGTGCCAGCTCACCTCCGGGACAGGGGACCTCCTACGAGCAGTACTTC. This gives the protein CASSPPGQGTSYEQYF. Drawing the rest from reference TRBV18 and TRBJ2-7, the complete variable domain is NAGVMQNPRHLVRRRGQEARLRCSPMKGHSHVYWYRQLPEEGLKFMVYLQKENIIDESGMPKERFSAEFPKEGPSILRIQQVVRGDSAAYFCASSPPGQGTSYEQYFGPGTRLTVT.

The V call is TRBV11-2, the J call TRBJ2-1; D is unresolved. The CDR3 contains 15 residues. Per the germline V gene, CDR1 is SGHAT and CDR2 is FQNNGV. V lost 5 bases, J lost 4 bases, and 15 bases lay in between. CDR3 sequence (DNA): TGTGCCAGCAGCCCGGCCCCAAAGGTATACAATGAGCAGTTCTTC. Its translation: CASSPAPKVYNEQFF.

V usage is TRBV24-1 and J usage is TRBJ2-2; TRBD1 matches 7 bases. The V gene's germline CDR1 is KGHDR and CDR2 SFDVKD. V shed 4 bases and J 6 bases; nucleotides not matched to a gene: 7. This CDR3 is 15 amino acids long. The CDR3: CATSEGGAMSGELFF. CDR3 bases: TGTGCCACCAGTGAAGGGGGCGCGATGTCCGGGGAGCTGTTTTTT.

V gene TRBV6-5 combines with J gene TRBJ1-2; no definite D call. The CDR3 contains 13 residues. Trimming cost V 6 bases and J 4 bases, with 12 bases left between them. Germline lookup yields CDR1 MNHEY and CDR2 SVGAGI. This CDR3 reads CASSPLKIYGYTF. DNA of the CDR3: TGTGCCAGCAGCCCTTTAAAGATCTATGGCTACACCTTC.

The chain uses TRBV20-1 and TRBJ1-6, with D unresolved. Germline CDR1 reads DFQATT; CDR2 reads SNEGSKA (reference sequence). V was cut by 2 bases and J by 6 bases, with 5 bases left in between. This CDR3 contains 12 residues. The CDR3 spells CSARRLNSPLHF. The CDR3 DNA reads as TGCAGTGCTAGACGGCTTAATTCACCCCTCCACTTT.

The chain recombines TRBV20-1 with TRBJ2-3, with unresolved D. The CDR3 contains 11 residues. Germline lookup yields CDR1 DFQATT and CDR2 SNEGSKA (reference sequence). The CDR3 sequence: CRAPLGDTQYF. CDR3 sequence (DNA): TGCAGGGCCCCTTTGGGAGATACGCAGTATTTT.

The chain couples TRBV13 to TRBJ2-6, with D maybe TRBD2 (5 bases). The CDR3 loop spans 18 amino acids. Between the trimmed V and J ends, which lost 6 bases and 0 bases, there was a span of 18 bases. Germline CDR1 reads PRHDT; CDR2 reads FYEKMQ (reference sequence). The CDR3 here is CASSQGGRVISGANVLTF. The CDR3 region has the DNA TGTGCCAGCAGTCAAGGAGGCCGGGTGATCTCTGGGGCCAACGTCCTGACTTTC.

The gene calls are TRBV7-3 and TRBJ1-6; D might be TRBD1 (5 bases). V was shortened by 4 bases and J by 7 bases, with 11 bases between the two germline ends. The germline gives CDR1 SGHTA, CDR2 FQGTGA. The CDR3 is made up of 14 amino acids. Written as DNA, the CDR3 is TGTGCCAGCAGCTCCTCGGGGGGGAATTCACCCCTCCACTTT. It codes for CASSSSGGNSPLHF.

The count of this clonotype is one. The gene calls are TRBV5-6 and TRBJ2-7; D gene uncertain. CDR3 length: 14 residues. Trimming removed 5 bases at V and 5 bases at J, with 17 bases between. The germline gives CDR1 SGHDT, CDR2 YYEEEE. DNA of the CDR3: TGTGCCAGCAGAACCCTCGCCATAGCAGACGAGCAGTACTTC. Its protein product is CASRTLAIADEQYF.